This paragraph covers one TCR beta chain sequence. Its target is not known. CD4+ cells yielded CD45RA+ naive and CD45RA-negative memory subsets. Only in-frame clones appear in the TCRdb table, and some are missing; sequencing was by immunoSEQ multiplex PCR. The sample contains 2 million to 2.5 million clones, approximately 95% of which appear only once. The data were obtained in a study of shared clonotypes between healthy human individuals. Study findings and constraints: An effect of sequencing depth on clonotype sharing among donors was expected.

V lost 4 bases and J 1 base, leaving 14 bases between the germline ends. Germline V gene lookup returns CDR1 SGHRS and CDR2 YFSETQ. There are 15 residues in the CDR3. J is TRBJ1-1 and V is TRBV5-1, with unresolved D. The sequenced material came from naive CD4+ T cells sorted from blood. As to subset: CD45RA+ positively selected. This clonotype was obtained from a man aged 18 to 35 in good health. CDR3: CASSGSGMTNTEAFF. In DNA, the CDR3 is TGCGCCAGCAGCGGCTCGGGGATGACGAACACTGAAGCTTTCTTT. Full variable domain (rest looked up from reference TRBV5-1 and TRBJ1-1): KAGVTQTPRYLIKTRGQQVTLSCSPISGHRSVSWYQQTPGQGLQFLFEYFSETQRNKGNFPGRFSGRQFSNSRSEMNVSTLELGDSALYLCASSGSGMTNTEAFFGQGTRLTVV.